Sequencing of this T cell receptor beta chain was carried out in a study of CD8+ T cells in alopecia areata. Study-wide background: Treated patients were scored for severity by percent of scalp affected.

J gave up 12 bases and V 1 base, and 11 bases lay outside the gene matches. The CDR3 is made up of 14 amino acids. Per germline, CDR1 MNHNS and CDR2 SASEGT. The sample's treatment: oral pan-JAK inhibitor, 5-10 mg twice daily. Study observations and caveats: Lesional tissue from the scalp (especially in alopecia totalis/universalis) showed higher clonality than normal scalp.

Reverse transcription of extracted RNA yielded cDNA, which provided the sequencing template. TCRdb's copy holds only in-frame clones and misses some; the assay was immunoSEQ multiplex PCR. The table lists some 170,000 clones, 58% of them singletons. Comment on this clone: Antigen specificity is unknown.

Here the sequenced sample was CD4+ T cells sorted from blood, taken between weeks 55 and 65, from a patient treated with tofacitinib. This clonotype was obtained from a human donor with alopecia areata. The chain has TRBV6-1 and TRBJ2-7; TRBD1 agrees at 8 bases. The CDR3 DNA reads TGTGCCAGCAGTGAAGTAACGACAGGGGTGGTATCGTACTTC. Amino acid sequence: CASSEVTTGVVSYF.